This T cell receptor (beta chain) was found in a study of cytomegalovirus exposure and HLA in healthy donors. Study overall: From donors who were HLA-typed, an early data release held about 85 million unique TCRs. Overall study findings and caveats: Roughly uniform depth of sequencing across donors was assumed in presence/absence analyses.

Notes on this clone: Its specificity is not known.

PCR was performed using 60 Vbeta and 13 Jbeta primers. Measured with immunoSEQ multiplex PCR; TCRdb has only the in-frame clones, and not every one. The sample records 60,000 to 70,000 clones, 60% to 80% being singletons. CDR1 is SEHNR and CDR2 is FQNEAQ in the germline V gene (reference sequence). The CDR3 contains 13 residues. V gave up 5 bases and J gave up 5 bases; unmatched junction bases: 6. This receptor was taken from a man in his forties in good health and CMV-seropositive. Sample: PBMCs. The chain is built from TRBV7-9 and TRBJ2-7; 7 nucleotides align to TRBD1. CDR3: CASSRQGLHEQYF. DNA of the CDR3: TGTGCCAGCAGCCGACAGGGTCTCCACGAGCAGTACTTC.